The following is a TCR beta chain sequence with its context. Its antigen is unidentified. The method was immunoSEQ multiplex PCR; TCRdb's version includes in-frame clones alone and lacks a portion of them. The table includes around 140,000 clones, about 93% detected once. This entry is derived from a study of OX40 agonist ivuxolimab in advanced cancers. For the study at large: A male proportion of about 84% was recorded, with mean age approximately 64 years and range about 20 to 79. Study results and caveats: In a subset of nonresponders, normalized T-cell clonal expansion was also low.

The V and J ends lost 3 bases and 4 bases respectively, with 12 bases between them. The CDR3 extends over 14 amino acids. Germline CDR1 is SGHAT and CDR2 is FQNNGV. The source material was CD4+ or CD8+ T cells sorted from blood, sampled in a trial of the OX40 agonist ivuxolimab. The genes are TRBV11-2 and TRBJ1-2; D gene ambiguous. The receptor's source is an adult with an advanced solid tumor such as melanoma, head and neck, liver or kidney cancer. The CDR3, as DNA: TGTGCCAGCAGCTTTGCGACCATTGGCTATGGCTACACCTTC. Translated, it gives CASSFATIGYGYTF. The whole variable domain, remainder taken from reference TRBV11-2 and TRBJ1-2, is EAGVAQSPRYKIIEKRQSVAFWCNPISGHATLYWYQQILGQGPKLLIQFQNNGVVDDSQLPKDRFSAERLKGVDSTLKIQPAKLEDSAVYLCASSFATIGYGYTFGSGTRLTVV.